This TCR beta chain came from a study of cytomegalovirus exposure and HLA in healthy donors. An approximately 130-subject validation cohort, separate from the 666-subject first cohort, supplied the donors. The CDR3 covers 13 residues. The V and J ends lost 2 bases and 4 bases respectively, with 9 bases between them. Germline CDR1 is MGHRA and CDR2 is YSYEKL. Profiling relied on immunoSEQ multiplex PCR, and the TCRdb table lists in-frame clones only, not all of them. In the table there are tens of thousands of clones, about 95% of which are singletons. This sequence originates from a man aged 18 to 29 in good health and CMV-seropositive. The rearrangement links TRBV4-1 to TRBJ2-7; unclear D gene. Sequenced material: PBMCs. The CDR3 sequence: CASSQRMRYEQYF. In DNA, the CDR3 is TGCGCCAGCAGCCAAAGAATGCGATACGAGCAGTACTTC.